This T cell receptor (beta chain) was sequenced for a study of persistence of HIV-infected CD4 T cells. The study, taken as a whole, reports: Antigen-responding cells were enriched for degenerate expanded CDR3beta sequences.

This CDR3 region has 16 residues. Germline V CDR1 and CDR2: KGHSH, LQKENI. The ends were cut back, 0 bases at V and 1 base at J, with 10 bases in the middle. Remarks on this clone: Antigen unknown.

Nonspecific anti-CD3/anti-CD28 bead stimulation represents the broad CD4+ T cell repertoire. Responding CD4+ T cells were sorted by upregulation of both CD40 ligand and CD69. Sequencing used immunoSEQ version 4 in survey mode. Genomic DNA was diluted to about 9.4 ng/uL, up to roughly 1 ug per sample. TCRdb's table, derived via immunoSEQ multiplex PCR, lists solely in-frame clones and lacks some. The repertoire consists of about 47,000 clones, with roughly nine tenths occurring once and the leading ten covering under 2%. The V and J genes are TRBV18 and TRBJ1-3, with D hard to call. The source is an adult man with HIV who was CMV-seropositive. This sample comprised CD4+ T cells sorted from PBMCs after roughly 18-hour stimulation, obtained from a patient who received antiretroviral therapy. The CDR3 sequence: CASSPPRSLSGNTIYF. Written as DNA, the CDR3 is TGTGCCAGCTCACCACCGAGGTCACTTTCTGGAAACACCATATATTTT.